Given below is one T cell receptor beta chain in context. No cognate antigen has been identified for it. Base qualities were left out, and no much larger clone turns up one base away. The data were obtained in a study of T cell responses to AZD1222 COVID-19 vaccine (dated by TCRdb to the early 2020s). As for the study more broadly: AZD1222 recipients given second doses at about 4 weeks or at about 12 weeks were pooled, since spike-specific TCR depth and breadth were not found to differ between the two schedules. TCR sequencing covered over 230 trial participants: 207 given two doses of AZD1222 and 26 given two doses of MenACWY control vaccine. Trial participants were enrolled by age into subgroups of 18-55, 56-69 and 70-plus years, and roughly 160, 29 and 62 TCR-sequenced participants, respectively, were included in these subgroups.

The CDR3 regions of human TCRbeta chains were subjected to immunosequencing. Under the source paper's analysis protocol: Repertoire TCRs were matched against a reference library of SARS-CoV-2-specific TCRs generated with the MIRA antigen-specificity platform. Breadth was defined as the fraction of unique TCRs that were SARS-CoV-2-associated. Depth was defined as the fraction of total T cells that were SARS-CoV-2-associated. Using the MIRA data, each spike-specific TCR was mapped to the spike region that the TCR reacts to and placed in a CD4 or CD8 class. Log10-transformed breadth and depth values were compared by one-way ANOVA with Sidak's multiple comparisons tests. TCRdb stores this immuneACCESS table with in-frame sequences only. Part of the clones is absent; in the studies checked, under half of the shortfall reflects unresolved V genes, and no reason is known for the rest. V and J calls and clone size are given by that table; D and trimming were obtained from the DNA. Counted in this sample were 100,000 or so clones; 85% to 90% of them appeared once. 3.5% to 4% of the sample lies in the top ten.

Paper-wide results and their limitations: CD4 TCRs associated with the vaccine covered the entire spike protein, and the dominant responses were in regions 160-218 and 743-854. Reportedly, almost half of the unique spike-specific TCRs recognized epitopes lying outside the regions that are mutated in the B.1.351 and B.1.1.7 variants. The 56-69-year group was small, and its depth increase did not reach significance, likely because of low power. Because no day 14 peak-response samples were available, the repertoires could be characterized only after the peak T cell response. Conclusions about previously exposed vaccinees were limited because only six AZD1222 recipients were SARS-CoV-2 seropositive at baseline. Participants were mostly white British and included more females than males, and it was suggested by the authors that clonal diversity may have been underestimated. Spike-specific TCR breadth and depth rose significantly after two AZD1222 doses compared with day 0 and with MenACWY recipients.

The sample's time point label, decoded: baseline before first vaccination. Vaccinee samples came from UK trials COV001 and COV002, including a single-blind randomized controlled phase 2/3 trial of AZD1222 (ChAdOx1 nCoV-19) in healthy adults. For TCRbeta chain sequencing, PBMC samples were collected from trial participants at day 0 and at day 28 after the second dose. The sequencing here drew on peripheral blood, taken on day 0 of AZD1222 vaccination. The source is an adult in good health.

DNA sequence: TGTGCCAGCAGCCAAGGTAGGGGAGACACTGAAGCTTTCTTT. Translated, it reads CASSQGRGDTEAFF. The chain uses TRBV3-1 (or the pseudogene TRBV3-2) and TRBJ1-1, with a tentative D gene TRBD1 over 5 matching bases. The trim is 1 base for V and 3 bases for J, with a gap of 9 bases between the germline ends. From the germline V gene (reference sequence), CDR1 is LGHDT and CDR2 is YNNKEL. From the cysteine up to the phenylalanine, the CDR3 has a length of 14 residues. This entry keeps only the CDR3 DNA: 42 bases, framed from base 1.